This T cell receptor (beta chain) was obtained from a study of blood T cell repertoires in COVID-19 (dated by TCRdb to 2020 to 2021). The study in broad terms: Collaborator samples came from the United States, Italy and Spain and covered acute and convalescent phases of COVID-19. The prospective study material was composed of cDNA or gDNA derived from T cells, B-cell-depleted T cells, or PBMCs. Subjects who had been exposed to COVID-19, were actively infected with it, or had recovered from it provided the deeply sampled blood TCRbeta repertoires that made up the dataset. The repertoires were released in a freely available public database intended as a resource for research on the immune response to SARS-CoV-2. Samples were obtained from the ongoing ImmuneRACE study (first 160 participants) and from roughly 1,300 subjects provided by 6 global collaborators. The sample metadata nearly always contained a de-identified subject ID, COVID-19 status, age in years and sex. Where available, HLA class I and class II types were taken from metadata supplied by the sample provider and were not determined by assay-based typing.

Findings and caveats that apply to the study as a whole: The quantity of clinical and demographic metadata differed by source and by participant and was supplied without curation.

The immunoSEQ Assay, a bias-controlled multiplex PCR, was used to amplify TCRbeta CDR3 regions from genomic DNA. In the original analysis: The number of nucleated cells in each sample was estimated by amplification of reference gene primers within the assay. To quantify the absolute abundance of each unique TCRbeta CDR3 rearrangement, sequence reads were collapsed and filtered. Productive Simpson clonality was computed per sample as the square root of Simpson's diversity index over productive rearrangements. The clones in this table, taken by TCRdb from immuneACCESS, are in-frame only. Not every clone is retained; where verified, under half of the shortfall comes from an unresolved V gene, and the cause of the rest is unknown. V and J calls and clone size are those listed in that table; D and trimming were worked out from the DNA. This sample is represented by about 50,000 clones; roughly 88% of them were singletons. The ten most abundant clones make up approximately 15% of the sample.

Inclusive of the bounding cysteine and phenylalanine, the CDR3 is 14 residues long. Only the CDR3 DNA stays, 42 bases, in frame from base 1. Deletion took 0 bases off V and 4 bases off J, with a span of 8 bases between the germline ends. Reading the germline V gene gives CDR1 SGHRS and CDR2 YFSETQ. Each collaborating institution followed its own protocols to collect whole blood in K2EDTA tubes. For TCRbeta analysis, collaborators shipped samples in one of three forms: frozen whole blood, isolated PBMCs, or DNA extracted from either of those sample types. As regards this clone: Which antigen it targets is not known. No clone much larger than this one lies a single base away; base qualities are absent.

The rearrangement combines TRBV5-1 with TRBJ1-5; the best D guess is TRBD1, with 5 bases matching. The sequence came from a human donor in a cohort sampled during active COVID-19. The donor label of this sample is uncertain. The source material was peripheral blood. The CDR3 in this case is CASSLEAGNQPQHF. The sequenced DNA: TGCGCCAGCAGCTTGGAGGCAGGGAATCAGCCCCAGCATTTT. Where the CDR3 stops, the reference TRBV5-1 and TRBJ1-5 genes take over; the full variable domain is KAGVTQTPRYLIKTRGQQVTLSCSPISGHRSVSWYQQTPGQGLQFLFEYFSETQRNKGNFPGRFSGRQFSNSRSEMNVSTLELGDSALYLCASSLEAGNQPQHFGDGTRLSIL.